This paragraph covers one T cell receptor (beta chain) sequence. The same CDR3 can be traced to other DNA sequences in this sample. This sample stems from a study of cytomegalovirus exposure and HLA in healthy donors. Vbeta (60) and Jbeta (13) primers were used in the PCR. The protocol was immunoSEQ multiplex PCR, while the TCRdb copy is restricted to in-frame clones and leaves out a portion. The data show approximately 280,000 clones, roughly 89% seen once. Looked up from germline, CDR1 is MDHEN and CDR2 is SYDVKM. The CDR3 totals 14 residues. Trimming cost V 6 bases and J 0 bases, with 12 bases left between them.

The receptor's source is a man between 35 and 55 years old in good health and CMV-seropositive. The genes are TRBV28 and TRBJ2-7, with D maybe TRBD1 (6 bases). Sample: PBMCs. The CDR3 nucleotides are TGTGCCAGCAGGCCGACAGGAAGCTCCTACGAGCAGTACTTC. It is translated as CASRPTGSSYEQYF.